One sample yielded the 17 T cell receptor beta chains listed below, sequenced in a study of T cell responses to AZD1222 COVID-19 vaccine. TCRdb's table, derived via immunoSEQ multiplex PCR, lists solely in-frame clones and lacks some. The table includes some 280,000 clones, 90% to 95% detected once. This specimen consisted of peripheral blood, obtained 28 days after the second AZD1222 dose. These receptors all come from an adult who received the AZD1222 COVID-19 vaccine.

The J gene is TRBJ1-2, the V gene TRBV23-1, with D perhaps TRBD1 (6 bases). TRBV23-1 is identified as an open reading frame with a role that is uncertain. This CDR3 has 14 residues. Trimming left V 5 bases short and J 6 bases short, with 16 bases between. For the CDR3, the DNA is TGCGCCAGCAGTGAGCCAGGGGAAGGTCATGGCTACACCTTC. Residues: CASSEPGEGHGYTF.

The chain recombines TRBV28 with TRBJ1-6, with D possibly TRBD1 on 6 matching bases. Germline values: CDR1 MDHEN, CDR2 SYDVKM. The V end lost 4 bases, the J end lost 2 bases, and 12 bases lay between the germline ends. This CDR3 has 16 amino acids. CDR3 nucleotides: TGTGCCAGCAGTTCCCCCTGGACAGCCTATAATTCACCCCTCCACTTT. It translates to CASSSPWTAYNSPLHF.

The genes are TRBV6-5 and TRBJ1-2, with no clear D. V was cut by 7 bases and J by 8 bases, with 23 bases left in between. CDR3 length: 15 residues. Germline CDR1 is MNHEY and CDR2 is SVGAGI. For the CDR3, the DNA is TGTGCCAGCAACCTTAAGTGGGGTGGCGAAGGAGGCTACACCTTC. It translates to CASNLKWGGEGGYTF.

The gene calls are TRBV9 and TRBJ1-2, with no clear D. The germline V and J ends were trimmed by 3 bases and 4 bases, with 7 bases remaining between them. The CDR3 consists of 12 residues. Germline-derived CDR1 and CDR2 are SGDLS and YYNGEE. The CDR3 sequence: CASSAHTYGYTF. The CDR3 coding sequence is TGTGCCAGCAGCGCGCACACCTATGGCTACACCTTC.

The V call is TRBV2, the J call TRBJ1-4; 11 bases are a match to TRBD1. Unmatched junction bases numbered 8, after V lost 7 bases and J lost 10 bases. The germline CDR1 and CDR2 sequences are SNHLY and FYNNEI. The CDR3 length is 14 residues. CDR3 residues: CASTPDRGLGKLFF. Written as DNA, the CDR3 is TGTGCCAGCACTCCGGACAGGGGGCTCGGAAAACTGTTTTTT.

The V gene is TRBV7-3, the J gene TRBJ2-3; 13 bases line up with TRBD2. V was clipped by 3 bases and J by 14 bases; unmatched bases: 8. This CDR3 has 14 amino acids. Germline V lookup: CDR1 SGHTA, CDR2 FQGTGA. The CDR3 DNA is TGTGCCAGCAGCTTTGGGACTAGCGGGGCCTTATTGTATTTT. Its protein product is CASSFGTSGALLYF.

This chain links TRBV6-2 or TRBV6-3 with TRBJ1-2, with D maybe TRBD1 (5 bases). The length of the CDR3 is 12 residues. Germline loops: CDR1 MNHEY, CDR2 SVGEGT. V was pared by 4 bases and J by 2 bases, with 5 bases between. CDR3 in amino acids: CASSWDNYGYTF. DNA for the CDR3: TGTGCCAGCAGTTGGGACAACTATGGCTACACCTTC.

This clone was counted a single time. This chain connects TRBV28 to TRBJ2-2; possibly TRBD2 for D (6 bases). CDR3 length: 13 amino acids. Germline lookup yields CDR1 MDHEN and CDR2 SYDVKM. V lost 8 bases, J lost 3 bases, and 10 bases lay in between. This CDR3 reads CASLRGYTGELFF. CDR3 nucleotide sequence: TGTGCCAGCCTCCGGGGGTACACCGGGGAGCTGTTTTTT.

V gene TRBV27 combines with J gene TRBJ2-6; D uncertain. The CDR3 totals 14 residues. V was cut by 7 bases and J by 0 bases, with 7 bases left in between. Germline V lookup: CDR1 MNHEY, CDR2 SMNVEV (reference sequence). Here the CDR3 reads CASTPRSGANVLTF. The CDR3 bases are TGTGCCAGCACTCCACGCTCTGGGGCCAACGTCCTGACTTTC.

This clone was seen only once. The chain has TRBV2 and TRBJ1-6; D is ambiguous. CDR3 length: 14 amino acids. Trimming pared 6 bases from V and 4 bases from J, leaving 10 bases between. Germline loops: CDR1 SNHLY, CDR2 FYNNEI. In nucleotides, the CDR3 is TGTGCCAGCAGGGGCAGCGGGTATAATTCACCCCTCCACTTT. It yields the protein CASRGSGYNSPLHF.

The J gene is TRBJ2-3, the V gene TRBV19, with 8 bases that match TRBD1. V lost 4 bases to trimming and J lost 2 bases; unmatched junction nucleotides: 5. The germline gives CDR1 LNHDA, CDR2 SQIVND (reference sequence). The CDR3 runs 15 residues. For the CDR3, the DNA is TGTGCCAGTAGTAGACAGGGGCTATACACAGATACGCAGTATTTT. Its translation is CASSRQGLYTDTQYF.

The chain couples TRBV7-2 to TRBJ2-4; TRBD2 agrees at 12 bases. Germline-derived CDR1 and CDR2 are SGHTA and FQGNSA. This CDR3 region has 15 residues. The trim removed 0 bases at V and 8 bases at J, leaving 2 bases unmatched. CDR3 bases: TGTGCCAGCAGCTTAGCTACTAGCGGGAGGCACATTCAGTACTTC. Translation gives CASSLATSGRHIQYF.

The rearrangement uses TRBV24-1 and TRBJ2-3; 15 bases map to TRBD2. CDR1 and CDR2 from the germline V gene are KGHDR and SFDVKD. The CDR3 spans 17 residues. The V and J ends lost 4 bases and 6 bases, in that order; junction bases with no gene match: 7. The CDR3 loop reads CATSDYGLAGGPDTQYF. The CDR3 DNA sequence: TGTGCCACCAGTGACTACGGACTAGCGGGGGGGCCGGATACGCAGTATTTT.

The chain carries TRBV5-1 and TRBJ1-1; D gene ambiguous. Germline CDR1 is SGHRS and CDR2 is YFSETQ. V gave up 0 bases and J gave up 4 bases, with 10 bases separating them. This CDR3 contains 14 residues. CDR3 residues: CASSLAQPSTEAFF. The CDR3 DNA is TGCGCCAGCAGCTTGGCGCAGCCGTCCACTGAAGCTTTCTTT.

CDR3 residues: CASSYGLTDTQYF. The CDR3 region has the DNA TGTGCCAGCAGTTACGGACTTACAGATACGCAGTATTTT. The gene calls are TRBV28 and TRBJ2-3, with D possibly matching TRBD2 (5 bases). Germline CDR1 MDHEN, CDR2 SYDVKM. CDR3 size: 13 residues. V lost 4 bases and J lost 3, with 8 bases in between. Full variable domain (rest looked up from reference TRBV28 and TRBJ2-3): DVKVTQSSRYLVKRTGEKVFLECVQDMDHENMFWYRQDPGLGLRLIYFSYDVKMKEKGDIPEGYSVSREKKERFSLILESASTNQTSMYLCASSYGLTDTQYFGPGTRLTVL.

The J gene is TRBJ2-7, the V gene TRBV7-8; D is possibly TRBD1 or TRBD2 (5 bases each). CDR1 SGHVS and CDR2 FQNEAQ come from the germline V gene. The CDR3 consists of 18 residues. V lost 1 base to trimming and J lost 5 bases, with 24 bases between them. The CDR3 DNA reads TGTGCCAGCAGCTTAGGATATCCCGGTGGGGGAAGGTTTGACGAGCAGTACTTC. Translation: CASSLGYPGGGRFDEQYF.

The chain uses TRBV28 and TRBJ2-7; D might be TRBD1 or TRBD2, each matching 5 bases. The CDR3 covers 13 residues. The V gene lost 7 bases and the J gene lost 3 bases, with 13 bases spanning the gap. CDR1 and CDR2 from the germline V gene are MDHEN and SYDVKM. This CDR3 is CASIPAGSYEQYF. CDR3 in DNA: TGTGCCAGCATTCCCGCAGGGAGCTACGAGCAGTACTTC.